The 9 T cell receptor beta chains reported below all come from one sample, sequenced in a study of blood T cell repertoires in COVID-19 (dated by TCRdb to 2018 to 2021). The library relied on the immunoSEQ multiplex PCR assay. Imported from immuneACCESS, the table was reduced by TCRdb to in-frame sequences with V and J called. These copies leave out some clones; in studies compared against another copy, an unresolved V gene accounts for under half, and the cause of the remainder is not known. The sample table holds 250,000 to 300,000 clones, of which just under 90% were seen once. The ten biggest clones cover 6% to 8% of the sample. The specimen was peripheral blood. The receptor set was obtained from a woman between 45 and 60 years old with COVID-19, enrolled during active disease.

The chain combines TRBV19 with TRBJ2-1, with D tentatively TRBD2 (6 bases). The ends were cut back, 4 bases at V and 5 bases at J, with 18 bases in the middle. This CDR3 spans 16 amino acids. The germline CDR1 and CDR2 sequences are LNHDA and SQIVND (reference sequence). CDR3 in amino acids: CASSTRMRRVHNEQFF. Written as DNA, the CDR3 is TGTGCCAGTAGTACCCGGATGAGGAGGGTTCACAATGAGCAGTTCTTC.

The chain links TRBV7-2 to TRBJ1-2; 12 positions match TRBD1. This CDR3 is built from 16 residues. Germline V gene data show CDR1 as SGHTA and CDR2 as FQGNSA. V was clipped by 1 base and J by 3 bases; unmatched bases: 3. CDR3 sequence (DNA): TGTGCCAGCAGCTTAGGGGGGACAGGGGGCGACTATGGCTACACCTTC. Translating it yields CASSLGGTGGDYGYTF.

The rearrangement links TRBV29-1 to TRBJ2-1; the match to TRBD1 covers 11 bases. This CDR3 has 16 amino acids. J gave up 1 base and V 5 bases, and 7 bases lay outside the gene matches. CDR1 is SQVTM, CDR2 ANQGSEA, per germline. CDR3 nucleotides: TGCAGCGTTCCTAGGGGGACAGGGGGATCCTACAATGAGCAGTTCTTC. Amino acids: CSVPRGTGGSYNEQFF.

This chain connects TRBV5-1 to TRBJ2-1, with 13 bases aligning to TRBD2. Germline trimming cut 3 bases from V and 6 bases from J; bases unmatched to any gene: 3. Germline V lookup: CDR1 SGHRS, CDR2 YFSETQ. The CDR3 is made up of 15 amino acids. CDR3 coding DNA: TGCGCCAGCAGCTGGACTAGCGGGAGTAGCAATGAGCAGTTCTTC. Translated: CASSWTSGSSNEQFF.

The gene calls are TRBV10-1 and TRBJ2-7, with 10 bases identical to TRBD2. This CDR3 is 17 amino acids long. Germline V gene sequence: CDR1 WNHNN, CDR2 SYGVQD (reference sequence). J gave up 2 bases and V 0 bases, and 7 bases lay outside the gene matches. CDR3 in amino acids: CASSESHSSGRPYEQYF. In DNA, the CDR3 is TGCGCCAGCAGTGAGTCGCATTCTAGCGGGAGACCCTACGAGCAGTACTTC.

The chain is built from TRBV5-1 and TRBJ2-1; D is possibly TRBD2 (5 bases). The CDR3 length is 13 residues. V dropped 7 bases and J dropped 6 bases, with 14 bases sitting between them. From germline, CDR1 is SGHRS and CDR2 YFSETQ. The CDR3 sequence is CASQSSRGNEQFF. The DNA for the CDR3 is TGCGCCAGCCAGTCTAGCCGGGGCAATGAGCAGTTCTTC.

The chain combines TRBV6-2 or TRBV6-3 with TRBJ2-3; 12 bases fit TRBD2. This CDR3 is 19 amino acids long. J gave up 2 bases and V 2 bases, and 11 bases lay outside the gene matches. Germline V gene lookup returns CDR1 MNHEY and CDR2 SVGEGT. The CDR3 sequence: CASSYVPTTSGRLTDTQYF. CDR3 sequence (DNA): TGTGCCAGCAGTTACGTCCCCACTACTAGCGGGAGGCTCACAGATACGCAGTATTTT.

This clone has only a few counts. This chain uses TRBV5-1 with TRBJ1-2; D gene uncertain. Germline lookup yields CDR1 SGHRS and CDR2 YFSETQ. This CDR3 has 15 residues. The V end lost 0 bases, the J end lost 1 base, and 10 bases lay between the germline ends. This CDR3 reads CASSLGALVNYGYTF. For the CDR3, the DNA is TGCGCCAGCAGCTTGGGGGCTTTGGTTAACTATGGCTACACCTTC.

The chain joins TRBV30 to TRBJ2-1, with D maybe TRBD2 (5 bases). Germline-derived CDR1 and CDR2 are GTSNPN and SVGIG (reference sequence). This CDR3 region has 12 residues. Trimming left V 4 bases short and J 4 bases short, with 8 bases between. The CDR3 DNA is TGTGCCTGGAATCGACTATACAATGAGCAGTTCTTC. This encodes CAWNRLYNEQFF.